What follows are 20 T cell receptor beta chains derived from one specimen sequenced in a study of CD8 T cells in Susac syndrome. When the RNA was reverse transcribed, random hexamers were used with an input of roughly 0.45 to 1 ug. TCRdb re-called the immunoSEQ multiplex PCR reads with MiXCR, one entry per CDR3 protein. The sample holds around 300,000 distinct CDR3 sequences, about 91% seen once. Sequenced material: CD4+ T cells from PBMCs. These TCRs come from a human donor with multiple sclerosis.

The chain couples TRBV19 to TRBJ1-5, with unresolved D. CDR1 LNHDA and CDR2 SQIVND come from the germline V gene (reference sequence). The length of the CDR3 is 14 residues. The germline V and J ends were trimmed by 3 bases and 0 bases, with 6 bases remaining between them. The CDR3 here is CASSMVLSNQPQHF. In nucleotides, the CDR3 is TGTGCCAGTAGTATGGTCCTTAGCAATCAGCCCCAGCATTTT.

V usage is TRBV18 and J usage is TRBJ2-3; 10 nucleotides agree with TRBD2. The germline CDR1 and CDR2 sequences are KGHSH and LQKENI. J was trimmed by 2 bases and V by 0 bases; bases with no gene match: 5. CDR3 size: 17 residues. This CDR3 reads CASSPPVLAGFTDTQYF. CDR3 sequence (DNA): TGTGCCAGCTCACCACCGGTACTAGCGGGATTCACAGATACGCAGTATTTT.

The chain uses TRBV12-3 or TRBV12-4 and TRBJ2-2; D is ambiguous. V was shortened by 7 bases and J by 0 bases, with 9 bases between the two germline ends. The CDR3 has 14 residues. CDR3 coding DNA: TGTGCCAGCATTGGAACCGCGAACACCGGGGAGCTGTTTTTT. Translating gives CASIGTANTGELFF.

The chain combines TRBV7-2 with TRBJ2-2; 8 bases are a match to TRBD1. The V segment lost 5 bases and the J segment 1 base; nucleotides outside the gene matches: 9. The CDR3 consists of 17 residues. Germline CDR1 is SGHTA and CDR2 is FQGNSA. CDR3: CASSARWTGKNTGELFF. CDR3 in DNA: TGTGCCAGCAGCGCCCGATGGACAGGGAAGAACACCGGGGAGCTGTTTTTT.

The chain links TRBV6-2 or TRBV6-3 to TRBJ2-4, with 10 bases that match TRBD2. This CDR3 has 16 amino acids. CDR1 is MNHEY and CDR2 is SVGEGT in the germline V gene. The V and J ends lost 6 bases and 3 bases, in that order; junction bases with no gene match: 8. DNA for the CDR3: TGTGCCAGCAGCCTCGACCTAGCGGGAGTCAAAAACATTCAGTACTTC. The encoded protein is CASSLDLAGVKNIQYF.

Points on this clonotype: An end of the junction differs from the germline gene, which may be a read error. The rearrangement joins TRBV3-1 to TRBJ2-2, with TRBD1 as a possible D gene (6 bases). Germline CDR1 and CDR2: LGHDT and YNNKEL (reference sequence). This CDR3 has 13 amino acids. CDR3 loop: CASRQGYTGELFF. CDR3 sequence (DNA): TGTGCCAGCCGCCAGGGGTACACCGGGGAGCTGTTTTTT.

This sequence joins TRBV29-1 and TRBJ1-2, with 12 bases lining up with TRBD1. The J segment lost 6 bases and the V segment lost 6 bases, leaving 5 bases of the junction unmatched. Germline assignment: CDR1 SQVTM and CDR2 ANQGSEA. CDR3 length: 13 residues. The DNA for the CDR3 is TGCAGCGTGGGGACAGGGGGCGCGGATGGCTACACCTTC. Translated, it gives CSVGTGGADGYTF.

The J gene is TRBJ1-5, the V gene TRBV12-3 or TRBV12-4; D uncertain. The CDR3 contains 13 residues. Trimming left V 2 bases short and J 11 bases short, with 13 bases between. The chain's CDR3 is CASSLLIGRSQHF. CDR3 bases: TGTGCCAGCAGTTTATTGATAGGGCGATCCCAGCATTTT.

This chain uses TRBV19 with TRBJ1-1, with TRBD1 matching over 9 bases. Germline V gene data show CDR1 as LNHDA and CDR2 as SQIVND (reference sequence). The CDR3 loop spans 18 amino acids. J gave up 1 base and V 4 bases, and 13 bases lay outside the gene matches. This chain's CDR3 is CASSRDGTGKGPNTEAFF. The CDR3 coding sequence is TGTGCCAGTAGTAGAGATGGGACAGGGAAAGGACCGAACACTGAAGCTTTCTTT.

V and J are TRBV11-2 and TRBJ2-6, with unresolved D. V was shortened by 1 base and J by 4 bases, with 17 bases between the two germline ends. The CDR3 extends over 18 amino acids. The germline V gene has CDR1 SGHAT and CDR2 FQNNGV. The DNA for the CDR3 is TGTGCCAGCAGCTTAGGGCAGCTTCTACTTTCCGGGGCCAACGTCCTGACTTTC. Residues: CASSLGQLLLSGANVLTF.

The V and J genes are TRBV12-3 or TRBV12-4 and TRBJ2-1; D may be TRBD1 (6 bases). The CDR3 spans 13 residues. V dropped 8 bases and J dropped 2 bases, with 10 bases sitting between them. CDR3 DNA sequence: TGTGCCAGCCGAGAGGGGGCCTACAATGAGCAGTTCTTC. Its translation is CASREGAYNEQFF.

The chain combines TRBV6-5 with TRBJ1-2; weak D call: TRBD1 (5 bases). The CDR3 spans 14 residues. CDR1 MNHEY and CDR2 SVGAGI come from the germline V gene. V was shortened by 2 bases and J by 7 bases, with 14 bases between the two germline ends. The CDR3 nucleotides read TGTGCCAGCAGTTACGGGGCCGGCGCCTCTGGCTACACCTTC. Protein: CASSYGAGASGYTF.

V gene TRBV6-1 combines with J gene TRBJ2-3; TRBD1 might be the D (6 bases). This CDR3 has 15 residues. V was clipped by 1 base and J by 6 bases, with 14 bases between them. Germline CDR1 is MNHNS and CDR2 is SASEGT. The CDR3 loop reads CASSEGTATADTQYF. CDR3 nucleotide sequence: TGTGCCAGCAGTGAAGGGACAGCTACTGCGGATACGCAGTATTTT.

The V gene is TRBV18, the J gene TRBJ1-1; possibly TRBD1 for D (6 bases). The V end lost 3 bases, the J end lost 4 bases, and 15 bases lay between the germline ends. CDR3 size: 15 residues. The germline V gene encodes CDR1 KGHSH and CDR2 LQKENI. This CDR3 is CASSPPTGGTTEAFF. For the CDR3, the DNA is TGTGCCAGCTCACCCCCGACAGGTGGTACCACTGAAGCTTTCTTT.

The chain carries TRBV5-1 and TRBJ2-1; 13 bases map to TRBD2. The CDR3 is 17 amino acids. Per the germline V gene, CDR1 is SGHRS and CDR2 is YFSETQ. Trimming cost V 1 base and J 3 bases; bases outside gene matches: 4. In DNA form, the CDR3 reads TGCGCCAGCAGCTTGACTAGCGGGAGGGCCATCTACAATGAGCAGTTCTTC. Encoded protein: CASSLTSGRAIYNEQFF.

In DNA, the CDR3 is TGTGCCAGCAGCCAAGGGTACAGGGAAGCTTTCTTT. As protein: CASSQGYREAFF. The genes are TRBV3-1 and TRBJ1-1; TRBD1 might be the D (5 bases). The CDR3 contains 12 residues. Germline V gene data show CDR1 as LGHDT and CDR2 as YNNKEL (reference sequence). With 1 base removed from V and 8 bases from J, the gap between germline ends came to 8 bases.

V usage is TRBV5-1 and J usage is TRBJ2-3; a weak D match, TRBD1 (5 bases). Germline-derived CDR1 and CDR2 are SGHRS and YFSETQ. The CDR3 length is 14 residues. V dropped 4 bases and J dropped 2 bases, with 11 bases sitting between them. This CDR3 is CASSEQANTDTQYF. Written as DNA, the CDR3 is TGCGCCAGCAGCGAACAGGCCAACACAGATACGCAGTATTTT.

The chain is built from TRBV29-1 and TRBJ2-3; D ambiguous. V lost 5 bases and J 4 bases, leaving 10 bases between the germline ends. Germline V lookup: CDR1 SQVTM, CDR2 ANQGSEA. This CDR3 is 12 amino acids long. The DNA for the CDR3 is TGCAGCGTTCGTCAAAGGGCAGATACGCAGTATTTT. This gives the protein CSVRQRADTQYF.

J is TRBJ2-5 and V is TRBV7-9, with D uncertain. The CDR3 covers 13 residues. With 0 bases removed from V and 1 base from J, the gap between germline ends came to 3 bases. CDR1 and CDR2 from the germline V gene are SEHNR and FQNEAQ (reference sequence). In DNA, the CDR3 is TGTGCCAGCAGCTTAGCCTTCCAAGAGACCCAGTACTTC. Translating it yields CASSLAFQETQYF.

CDR3 nucleotide sequence: TGTGCCAGCACGACGGGGTTGAACTACGAGCAGTACTTC. Translating gives CASTTGLNYEQYF. The genes are TRBV6-1 and TRBJ2-7, with D perhaps TRBD2 (5 bases). The CDR3 loop spans 13 amino acids. Trimming removed 7 bases from V and 3 bases from J, with 13 bases in between. Germline V gene sequence: CDR1 MNHNS, CDR2 SASEGT.